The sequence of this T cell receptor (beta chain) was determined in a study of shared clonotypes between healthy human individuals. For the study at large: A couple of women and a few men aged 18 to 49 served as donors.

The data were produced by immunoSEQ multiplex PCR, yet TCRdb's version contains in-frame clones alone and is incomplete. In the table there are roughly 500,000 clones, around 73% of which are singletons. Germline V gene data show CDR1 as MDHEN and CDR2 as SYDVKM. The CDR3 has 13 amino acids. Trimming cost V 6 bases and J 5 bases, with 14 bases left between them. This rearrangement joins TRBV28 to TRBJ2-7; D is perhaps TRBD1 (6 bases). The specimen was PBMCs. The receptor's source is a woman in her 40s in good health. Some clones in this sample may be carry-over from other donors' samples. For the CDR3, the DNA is TGTGCCAGCAGGAAACAGGGTTTCAACGAGCAGTACTTC. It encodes CASRKQGFNEQYF.